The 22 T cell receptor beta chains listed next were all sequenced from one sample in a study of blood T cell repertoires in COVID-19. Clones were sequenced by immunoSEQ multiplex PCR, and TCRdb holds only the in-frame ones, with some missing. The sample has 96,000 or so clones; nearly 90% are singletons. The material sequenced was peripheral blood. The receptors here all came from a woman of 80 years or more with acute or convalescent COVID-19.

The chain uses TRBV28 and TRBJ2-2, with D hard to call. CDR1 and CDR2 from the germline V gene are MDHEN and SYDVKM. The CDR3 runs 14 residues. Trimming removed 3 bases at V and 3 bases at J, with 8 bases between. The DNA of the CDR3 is TGTGCCAGCAGTTTGGTTAGTTACACCGGGGAGCTGTTTTTT. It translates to CASSLVSYTGELFF.

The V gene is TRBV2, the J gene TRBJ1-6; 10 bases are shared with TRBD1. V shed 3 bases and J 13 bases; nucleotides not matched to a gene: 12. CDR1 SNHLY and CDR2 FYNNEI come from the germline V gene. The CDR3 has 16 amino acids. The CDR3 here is CASSDPGQGRLSPLHF. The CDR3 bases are TGTGCCAGCAGTGACCCGGGACAGGGGCGTTTGAGCCCCCTCCACTTT. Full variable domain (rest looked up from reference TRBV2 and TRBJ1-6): EPEVTQTPSHQVTQMGQEVILRCVPISNHLYFYWYRQILGQKVEFLVSFYNNEISEKSEIFDDQFSVERPDGSNFTLKIRSTKLEDSAMYFCASSDPGQGRLSPLHFGNGTRLTVT.

The CDR3 DNA sequence: TGTGCCAGCAGCTTAACAGTGGGAGGCTCCCAAGAGACCCAGTACTTC. Its translation is CASSLTVGGSQETQYF. V is TRBV7-3 and J is TRBJ2-5, with D maybe TRBD2 (6 bases). Germline V CDR1 and CDR2: SGHTA, FQGTGA. The ends were cut back, 0 bases at V and 1 base at J, with 12 bases in the middle. This CDR3 region has 16 residues.

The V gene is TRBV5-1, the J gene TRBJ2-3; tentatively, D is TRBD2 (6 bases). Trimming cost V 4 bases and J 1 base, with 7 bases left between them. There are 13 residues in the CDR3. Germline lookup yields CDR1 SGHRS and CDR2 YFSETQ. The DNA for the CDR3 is TGCGCCAGCAGCCCGGGGGGCACAGATACGCAGTATTTT. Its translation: CASSPGGTDTQYF.

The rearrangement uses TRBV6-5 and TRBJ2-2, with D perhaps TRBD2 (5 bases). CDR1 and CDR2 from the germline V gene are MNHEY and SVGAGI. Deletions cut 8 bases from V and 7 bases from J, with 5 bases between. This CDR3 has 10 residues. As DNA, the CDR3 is TGTGCCAGCGGGAGCGGGGAGCTGTTTTTT. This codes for CASGSGELFF.

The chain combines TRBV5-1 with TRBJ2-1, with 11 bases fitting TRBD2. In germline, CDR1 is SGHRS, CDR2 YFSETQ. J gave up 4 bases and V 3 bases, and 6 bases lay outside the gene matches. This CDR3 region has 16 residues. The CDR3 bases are TGCGCCAGCAGCTCACTGACTAGCGGGGCGTACAATGAGCAGTTCTTC. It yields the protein CASSSLTSGAYNEQFF.

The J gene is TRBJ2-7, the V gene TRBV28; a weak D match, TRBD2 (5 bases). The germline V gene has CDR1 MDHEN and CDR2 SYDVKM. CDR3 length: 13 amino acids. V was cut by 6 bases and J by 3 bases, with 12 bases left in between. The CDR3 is CASRPGILYEQYF. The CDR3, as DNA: TGTGCCAGCAGACCGGGGATCCTCTACGAGCAGTACTTC. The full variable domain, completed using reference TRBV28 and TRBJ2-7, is DVKVTQSSRYLVKRTGEKVFLECVQDMDHENMFWYRQDPGLGLRLIYFSYDVKMKEKGDIPEGYSVSREKKERFSLILESASTNQTSMYLCASRPGILYEQYFGPGTRLTVT.

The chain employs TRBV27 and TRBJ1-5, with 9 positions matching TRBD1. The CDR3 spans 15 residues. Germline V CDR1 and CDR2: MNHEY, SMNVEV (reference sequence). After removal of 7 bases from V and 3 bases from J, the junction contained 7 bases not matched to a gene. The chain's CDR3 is CASKPGQGPNQPQHF. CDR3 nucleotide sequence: TGTGCCAGCAAGCCGGGACAGGGACCCAATCAGCCCCAGCATTTT.

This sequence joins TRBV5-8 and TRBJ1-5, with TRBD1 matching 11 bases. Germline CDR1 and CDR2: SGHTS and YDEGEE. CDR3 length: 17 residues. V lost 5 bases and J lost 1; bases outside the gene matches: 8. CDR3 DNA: TGTGCCAGCAGTTCCTGGACAGGGGGCGTGAGCAATCAGCCCCAGCATTTT. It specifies CASSSWTGGVSNQPQHF.

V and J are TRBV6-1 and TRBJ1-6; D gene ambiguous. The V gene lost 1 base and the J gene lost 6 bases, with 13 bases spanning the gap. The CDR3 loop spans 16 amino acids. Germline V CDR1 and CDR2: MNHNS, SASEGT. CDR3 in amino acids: CASSEGHYGVNSPLHF. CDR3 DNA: TGTGCCAGCAGTGAAGGCCATTACGGGGTTAATTCACCCCTCCACTTT.

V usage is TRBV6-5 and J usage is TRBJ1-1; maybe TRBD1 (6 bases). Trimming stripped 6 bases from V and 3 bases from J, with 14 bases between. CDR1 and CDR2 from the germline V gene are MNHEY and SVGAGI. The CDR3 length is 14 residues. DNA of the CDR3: TGTGCCAGCAGACAGGGACAAAGTGACACTGAAGCTTTCTTT. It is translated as CASRQGQSDTEAFF.

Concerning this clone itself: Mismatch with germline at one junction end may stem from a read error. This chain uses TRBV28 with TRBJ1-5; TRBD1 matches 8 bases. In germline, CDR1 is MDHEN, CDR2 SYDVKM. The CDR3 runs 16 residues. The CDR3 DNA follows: TGTGCCACCAGTGGGCGACAGGGGCCTAGCAATCAGCCCCAGCATTTT. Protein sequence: CATSGRQGPSNQPQHF.

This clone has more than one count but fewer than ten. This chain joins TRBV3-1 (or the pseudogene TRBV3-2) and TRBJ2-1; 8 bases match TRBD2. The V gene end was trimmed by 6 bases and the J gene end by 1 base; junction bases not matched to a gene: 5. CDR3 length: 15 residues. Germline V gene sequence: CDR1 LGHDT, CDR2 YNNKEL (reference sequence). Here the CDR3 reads CASRDPSGSYNEQFF. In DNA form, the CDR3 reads TGTGCCAGCAGAGACCCTAGCGGGTCCTACAATGAGCAGTTCTTC.

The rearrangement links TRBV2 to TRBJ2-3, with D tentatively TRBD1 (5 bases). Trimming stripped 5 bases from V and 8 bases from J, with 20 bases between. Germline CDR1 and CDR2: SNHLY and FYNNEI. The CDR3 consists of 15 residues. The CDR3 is CASSPSPTVSPTQYF. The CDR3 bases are TGTGCCAGCAGTCCTTCGCCGACAGTTTCTCCTACGCAGTATTTT.

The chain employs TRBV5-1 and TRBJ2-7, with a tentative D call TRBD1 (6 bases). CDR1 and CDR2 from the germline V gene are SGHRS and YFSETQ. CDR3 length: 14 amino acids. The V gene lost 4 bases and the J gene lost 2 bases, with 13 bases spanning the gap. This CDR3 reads CASSTDSLTYEQYF. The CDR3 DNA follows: TGCGCCAGCAGCACGGACAGCCTGACCTACGAGCAGTACTTC.

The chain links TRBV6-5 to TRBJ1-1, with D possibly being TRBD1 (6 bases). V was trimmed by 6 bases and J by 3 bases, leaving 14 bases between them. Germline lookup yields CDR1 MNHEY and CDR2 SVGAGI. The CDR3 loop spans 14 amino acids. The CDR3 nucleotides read TGTGCCAGCAGCGCGTACAGGGCGGACACTGAAGCTTTCTTT. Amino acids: CASSAYRADTEAFF.

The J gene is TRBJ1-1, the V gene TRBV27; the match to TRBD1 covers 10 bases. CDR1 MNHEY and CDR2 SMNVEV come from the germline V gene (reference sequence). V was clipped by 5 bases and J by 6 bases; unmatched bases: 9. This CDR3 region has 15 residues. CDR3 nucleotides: TGTGCCAGCAGTAGGACCGGGACAGGGGCCCCTGAAGCTTTCTTT. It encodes CASSRTGTGAPEAFF.

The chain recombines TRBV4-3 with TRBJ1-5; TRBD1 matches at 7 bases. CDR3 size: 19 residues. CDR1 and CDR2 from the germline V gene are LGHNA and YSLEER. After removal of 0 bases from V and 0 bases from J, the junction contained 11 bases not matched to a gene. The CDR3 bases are TGCGCCAGCAGCCAAGAGACAGGGCAAGTAATACATAGCAATCAGCCCCAGCATTTT. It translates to CASSQETGQVIHSNQPQHF.

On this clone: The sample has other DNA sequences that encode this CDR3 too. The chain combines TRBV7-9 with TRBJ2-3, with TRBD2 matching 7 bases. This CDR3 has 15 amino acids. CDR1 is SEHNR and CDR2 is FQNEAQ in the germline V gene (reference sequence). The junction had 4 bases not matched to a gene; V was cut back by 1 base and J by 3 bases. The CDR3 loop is CASSLVGAGTDTQYF. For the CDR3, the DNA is TGTGCCAGCAGCTTAGTGGGAGCGGGGACAGATACGCAGTATTTT.

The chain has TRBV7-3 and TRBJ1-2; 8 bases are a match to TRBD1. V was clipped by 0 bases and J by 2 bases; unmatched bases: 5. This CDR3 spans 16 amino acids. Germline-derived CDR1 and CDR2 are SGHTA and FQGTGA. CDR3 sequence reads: CASSLTQTGVNYGYTF. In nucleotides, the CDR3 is TGTGCCAGCAGCTTAACGCAGACAGGGGTCAACTATGGCTACACCTTC.

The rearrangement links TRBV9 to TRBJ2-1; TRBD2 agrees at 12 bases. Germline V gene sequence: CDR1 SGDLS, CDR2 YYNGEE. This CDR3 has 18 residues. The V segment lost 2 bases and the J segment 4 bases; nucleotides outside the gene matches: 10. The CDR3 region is CASSVRPTSGGTYNEQFF. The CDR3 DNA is TGTGCCAGCAGCGTCAGACCAACTAGCGGGGGGACATACAATGAGCAGTTCTTC.

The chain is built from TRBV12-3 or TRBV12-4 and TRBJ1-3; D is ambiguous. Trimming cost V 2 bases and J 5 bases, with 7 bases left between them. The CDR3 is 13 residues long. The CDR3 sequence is CASSLNSRNTIYF. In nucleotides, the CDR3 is TGTGCCAGCAGTTTAAACAGCCGAAACACCATATATTTT.